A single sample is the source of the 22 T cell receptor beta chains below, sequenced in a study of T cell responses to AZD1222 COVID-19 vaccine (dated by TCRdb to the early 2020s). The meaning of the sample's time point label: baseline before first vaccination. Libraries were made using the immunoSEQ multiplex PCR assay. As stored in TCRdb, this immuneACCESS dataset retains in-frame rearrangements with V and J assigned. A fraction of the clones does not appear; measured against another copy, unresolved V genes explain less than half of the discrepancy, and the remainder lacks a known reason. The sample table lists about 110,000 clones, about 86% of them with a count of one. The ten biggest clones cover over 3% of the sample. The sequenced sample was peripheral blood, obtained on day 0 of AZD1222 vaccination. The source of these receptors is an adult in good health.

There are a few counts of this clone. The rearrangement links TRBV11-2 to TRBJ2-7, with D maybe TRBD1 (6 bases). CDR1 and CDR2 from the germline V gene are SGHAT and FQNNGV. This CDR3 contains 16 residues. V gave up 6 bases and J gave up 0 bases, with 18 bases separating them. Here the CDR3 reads CASRWAKGDLSYEQYF. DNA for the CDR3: TGTGCCAGCAGGTGGGCCAAGGGGGATCTCTCCTACGAGCAGTACTTC.

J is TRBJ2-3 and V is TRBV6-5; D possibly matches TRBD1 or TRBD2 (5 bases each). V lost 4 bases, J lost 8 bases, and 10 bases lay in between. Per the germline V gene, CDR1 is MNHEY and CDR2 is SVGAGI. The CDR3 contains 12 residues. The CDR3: CASSSPGTTQYF. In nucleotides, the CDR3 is TGTGCCAGCAGTTCACCGGGGACTACGCAGTATTTT.

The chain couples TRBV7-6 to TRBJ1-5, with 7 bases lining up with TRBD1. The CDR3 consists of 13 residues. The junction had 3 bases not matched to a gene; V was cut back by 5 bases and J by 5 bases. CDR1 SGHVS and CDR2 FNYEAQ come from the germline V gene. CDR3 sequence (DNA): TGTGCCAGCAGCAGACAGGGAGATCAGCCCCAGCATTTT. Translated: CASSRQGDQPQHF.

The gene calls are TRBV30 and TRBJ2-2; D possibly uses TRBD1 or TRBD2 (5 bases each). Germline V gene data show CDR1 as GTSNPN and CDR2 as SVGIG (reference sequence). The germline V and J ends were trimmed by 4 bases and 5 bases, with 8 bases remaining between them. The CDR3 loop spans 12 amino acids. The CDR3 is CAWNEGTGELFF. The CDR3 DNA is TGTGCCTGGAACGAGGGGACCGGGGAGCTGTTTTTT.

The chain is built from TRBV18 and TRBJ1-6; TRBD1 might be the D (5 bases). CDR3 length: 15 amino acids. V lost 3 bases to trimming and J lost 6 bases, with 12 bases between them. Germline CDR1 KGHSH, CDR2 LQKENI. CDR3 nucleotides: TGTGCCAGCTCACCGGGGGACGGGGGTAATTCACCCCTCCACTTT. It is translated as CASSPGDGGNSPLHF.

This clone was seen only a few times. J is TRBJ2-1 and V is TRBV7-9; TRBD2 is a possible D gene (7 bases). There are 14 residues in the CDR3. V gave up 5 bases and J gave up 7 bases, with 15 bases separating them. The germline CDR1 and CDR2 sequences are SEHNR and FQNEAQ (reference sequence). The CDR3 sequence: CASSPGGLGNEQFF. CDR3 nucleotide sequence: TGTGCCAGCAGCCCCGGGGGGCTGGGAAATGAGCAGTTCTTC.

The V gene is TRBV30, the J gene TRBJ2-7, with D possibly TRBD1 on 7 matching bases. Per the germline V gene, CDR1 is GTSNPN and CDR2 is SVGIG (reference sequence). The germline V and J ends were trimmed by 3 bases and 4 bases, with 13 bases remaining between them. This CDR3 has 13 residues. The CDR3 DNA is TGTGCCTGGAGGATACAGGGGAGGTACGAGCAGTACTTC. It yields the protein CAWRIQGRYEQYF.

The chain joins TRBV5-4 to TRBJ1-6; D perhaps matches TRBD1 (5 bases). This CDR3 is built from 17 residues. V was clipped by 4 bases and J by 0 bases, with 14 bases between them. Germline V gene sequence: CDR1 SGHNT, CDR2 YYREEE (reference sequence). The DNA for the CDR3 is TGTGCCAGCAGCGCGGGGGTTAAAGGCTCCTATAATTCACCCCTCCACTTT. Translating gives CASSAGVKGSYNSPLHF.

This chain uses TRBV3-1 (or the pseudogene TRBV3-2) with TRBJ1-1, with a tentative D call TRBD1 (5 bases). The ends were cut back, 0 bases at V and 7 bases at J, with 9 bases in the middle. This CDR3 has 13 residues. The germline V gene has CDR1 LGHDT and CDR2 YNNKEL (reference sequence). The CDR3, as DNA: TGTGCCAGCAGCCAAGATGGGGACGGTGAAGCTTTCTTT. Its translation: CASSQDGDGEAFF.

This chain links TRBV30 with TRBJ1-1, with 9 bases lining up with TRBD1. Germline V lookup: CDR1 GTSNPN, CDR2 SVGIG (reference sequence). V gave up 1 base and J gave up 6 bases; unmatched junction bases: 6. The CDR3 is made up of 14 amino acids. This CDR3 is CAWSGDRASPEAFF. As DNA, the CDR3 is TGTGCCTGGAGTGGGGACAGGGCGTCCCCTGAAGCTTTCTTT.

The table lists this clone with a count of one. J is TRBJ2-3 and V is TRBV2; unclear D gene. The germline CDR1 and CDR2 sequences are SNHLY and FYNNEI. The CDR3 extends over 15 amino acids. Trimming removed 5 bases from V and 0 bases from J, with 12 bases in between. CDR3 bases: TGTGCCAGCAGTAGCTCTTTTGGCAGCACAGATACGCAGTATTTT. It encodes CASSSSFGSTDTQYF.

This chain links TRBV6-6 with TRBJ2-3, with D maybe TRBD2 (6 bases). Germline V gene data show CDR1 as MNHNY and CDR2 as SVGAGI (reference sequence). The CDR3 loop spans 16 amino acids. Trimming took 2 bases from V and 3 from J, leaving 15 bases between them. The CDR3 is CASSYGAGRGTDTQYF. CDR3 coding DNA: TGTGCCAGCAGTTACGGCGCGGGACGGGGGACAGATACGCAGTATTTT.

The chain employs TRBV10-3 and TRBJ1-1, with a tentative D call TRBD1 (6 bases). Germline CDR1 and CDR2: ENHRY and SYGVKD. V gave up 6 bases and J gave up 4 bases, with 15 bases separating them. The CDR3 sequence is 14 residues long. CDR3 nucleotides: TGTGCCATCAGAGGGGGAGGGAGTGGCACTGAAGCTTTCTTT. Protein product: CAIRGGGSGTEAFF.

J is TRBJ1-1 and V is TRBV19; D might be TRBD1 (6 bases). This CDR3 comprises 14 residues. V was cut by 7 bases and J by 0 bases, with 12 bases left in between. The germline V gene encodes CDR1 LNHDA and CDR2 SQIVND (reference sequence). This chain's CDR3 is CASNYRALNTEAFF. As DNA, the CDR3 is TGTGCCAGTAATTACAGGGCCTTGAACACTGAAGCTTTCTTT. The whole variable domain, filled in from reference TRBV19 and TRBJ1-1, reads DGGITQSPKYLFRKEGQNVTLSCEQNLNHDAMYWYRQDPGQGLRLIYYSQIVNDFQKGDIAEGYSVSREKKESFPLTVTSAQKNPTAFYLCASNYRALNTEAFFGQGTRLTVV.

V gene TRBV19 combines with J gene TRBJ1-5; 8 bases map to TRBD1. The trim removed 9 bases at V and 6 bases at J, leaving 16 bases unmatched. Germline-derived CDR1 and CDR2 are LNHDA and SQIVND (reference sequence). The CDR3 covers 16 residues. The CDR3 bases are TGTGCCAGCTCCCGGTCCGAGACAGGGGAAAGTCAGCCCCAGCATTTT. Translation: CASSRSETGESQPQHF.

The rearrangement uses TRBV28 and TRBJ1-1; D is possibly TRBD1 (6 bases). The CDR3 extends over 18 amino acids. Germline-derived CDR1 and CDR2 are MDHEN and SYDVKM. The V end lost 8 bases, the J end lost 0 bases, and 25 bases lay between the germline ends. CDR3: CASPRDPGHGPVNTEAFF. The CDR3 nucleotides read TGTGCCAGCCCGCGGGACCCGGGACACGGCCCCGTGAACACTGAAGCTTTCTTT.

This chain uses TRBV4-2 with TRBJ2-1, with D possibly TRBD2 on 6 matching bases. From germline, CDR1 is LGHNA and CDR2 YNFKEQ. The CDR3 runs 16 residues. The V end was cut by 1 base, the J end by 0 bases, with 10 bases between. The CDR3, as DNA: TGTGCCAGCAGCCAAGTTGGGGGGAGCTCCTACAATGAGCAGTTCTTC. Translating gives CASSQVGGSSYNEQFF.

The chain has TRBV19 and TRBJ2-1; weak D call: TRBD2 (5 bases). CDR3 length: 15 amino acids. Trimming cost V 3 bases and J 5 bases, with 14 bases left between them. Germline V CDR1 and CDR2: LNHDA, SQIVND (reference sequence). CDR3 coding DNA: TGTGCCAGTAGTATCAACGGGGTTTTCAACAATGAGCAGTTCTTC. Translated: CASSINGVFNNEQFF. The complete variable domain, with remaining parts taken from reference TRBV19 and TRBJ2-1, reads DGGITQSPKYLFRKEGQNVTLSCEQNLNHDAMYWYRQDPGQGLRLIYYSQIVNDFQKGDIAEGYSVSREKKESFPLTVTSAQKNPTAFYLCASSINGVFNNEQFFGPGTRLTVL.

CDR3 nucleotide sequence: TGTGCCAGTAGTCCCCGGGACAGGGGGGAAGCTTTCTTT. Its translation: CASSPRDRGEAFF. The chain carries TRBV19 and TRBJ1-1, with 11 nucleotides matching TRBD1. Trimming at V came to 5 bases and at J to 8 bases, leaving 4 bases not matched to a gene. Germline CDR1 and CDR2: LNHDA and SQIVND (reference sequence). The CDR3 runs to 13 residues.

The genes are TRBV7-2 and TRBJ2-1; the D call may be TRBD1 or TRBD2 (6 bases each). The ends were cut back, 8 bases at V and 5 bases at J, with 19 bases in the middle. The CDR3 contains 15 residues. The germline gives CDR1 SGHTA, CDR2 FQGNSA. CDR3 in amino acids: CASSRGGRQNNEQFF. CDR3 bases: TGTGCCAGCTCCCGAGGGGGGCGCCAGAACAATGAGCAGTTCTTC. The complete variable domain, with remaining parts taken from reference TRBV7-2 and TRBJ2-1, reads GAGVSQSPSNKVTEKGKDVELRCDPISGHTALYWYRQSLGQGLEFLIYFQGNSAPDKSGLPSDRFSAERTGGSVSTLTIQRTQQEDSAVYLCASSRGGRQNNEQFFGPGTRLTVL.

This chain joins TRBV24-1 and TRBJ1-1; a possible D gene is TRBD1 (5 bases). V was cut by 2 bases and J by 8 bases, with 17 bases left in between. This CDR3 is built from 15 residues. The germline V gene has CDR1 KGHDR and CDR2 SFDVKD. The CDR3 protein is CATSDSSRDAGEAFF. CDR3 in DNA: TGTGCCACCAGTGATTCCTCCCGGGACGCAGGGGAAGCTTTCTTT.

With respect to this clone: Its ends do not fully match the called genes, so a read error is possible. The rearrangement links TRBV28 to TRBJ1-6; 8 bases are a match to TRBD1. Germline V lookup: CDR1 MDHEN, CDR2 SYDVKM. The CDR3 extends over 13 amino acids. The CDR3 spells CASTQGADSLLHF. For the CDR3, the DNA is TGTGCCAGCACCCAGGGGGCGGATTCACTCCTCCACTTT.